A single sample gave rise to the 22 T cell receptor beta chains below, sequenced in a study of T cells in Graves' hyperthyroidism and ophthalmopathy. The investigators amplified TCR beta CDR3 regions from RNA transcripts. HTBI primers were used for first-round RT-PCR of the TCR CDR3. TCRdb ran MiXCR on the multiplex PCR reads and lists one entry per CDR3 protein. The data contain 530,000 or so distinct CDR3 sequences, 35% to 55% of them singletons. What was sequenced was peripheral blood or thyroid tissue (not recorded which). These TCRs come from a woman younger than 35 with Graves' hyperthyroidism.

This clonotype came up a few times. The chain employs TRBV20-1 and TRBJ2-5; perhaps TRBD2 as D (6 bases). The CDR3 consists of 12 residues. With 3 bases removed from V and 5 bases from J, the gap between germline ends came to 10 bases. CDR1 and CDR2 (germline): DFQATT, SNEGSKA (reference sequence). As DNA, the CDR3 is TGCAGTGCTAGGGAGGGAGGCGAGACCCAGTACTTC. It specifies CSAREGGETQYF.

The table lists this clonotype with many counts. V usage is TRBV7-9 and J usage is TRBJ2-5, with D possibly TRBD1 on 6 matching bases. Looked up from germline, CDR1 is SEHNR and CDR2 is FQNEAQ (reference sequence). Trimming removed 8 bases at V and 1 base at J, with 29 bases between. The CDR3 loop spans 19 amino acids. CDR3 nucleotides: TGTGCCAGCCTATCCGCCGGGGCAGGGGATGGATTGGTCCAAGAGACCCAGTACTTC. Residues: CASLSAGAGDGLVQETQYF.

There are many counts of this clonotype. The chain is built from TRBV4-1 and TRBJ2-7; D is unresolved. The CDR3 extends over 15 amino acids. V was trimmed by 1 base and J by 3 bases, leaving 13 bases between them. In germline, CDR1 is MGHRA, CDR2 YSYEKL. The CDR3 bases are TGCGCCAGCAGCCAAGCCGGCGACATTAGCTACGAGCAGTACTTC. The encoded protein is CASSQAGDISYEQYF.

The chain is built from TRBV5-4 and TRBJ2-7, with 13 bases that match TRBD2. The J call may not be correct, given that the DNA end is closer to TRBJ2-1. CDR3 length: 16 residues. Germline lookup yields CDR1 SGHNT and CDR2 YYREEE (reference sequence). Here the CDR3 DNA reads TGTGCCAGCAGCTGGGGGACTAGCGGGACCTACAATGAGCAGTTCTTC. Amino acid sequence: CASSWGTSGTYNEQFF.

The gene calls are TRBV7-3 and TRBJ2-5; D is uncertain. Germline CDR1 is SGHTA and CDR2 is FQGTGA. This CDR3 is 14 amino acids long. V lost 5 bases and J 4 bases, leaving 14 bases between the germline ends. Written as DNA, the CDR3 is TGTGCCAGCAGCCGACTTCCCTCGGGAGAGACCCAGTACTTC. Amino acids: CASSRLPSGETQYF.

This clonotype was picked up one time. This chain uses TRBV12-3 or TRBV12-4 with TRBJ1-1, with D possibly being TRBD1 (5 bases). Trimming removed 4 bases from V and 0 bases from J, with 12 bases in between. The CDR3 spans 15 residues. Here the CDR3 reads CASSYRKGMNTEAFF. As DNA, the CDR3 is TGTGCCAGCAGTTACCGGAAGGGGATGAACACTGAAGCTTTCTTT.

This clonotype was detected many times. The V and J genes are TRBV19 and TRBJ1-5; tentative D call: TRBD1 (5 bases). The germline V gene has CDR1 LNHDA and CDR2 SQIVND (reference sequence). Trimming removed 5 bases at V and 1 base at J, with 15 bases between. This CDR3 spans 16 amino acids. The CDR3 region has the DNA TGTGCCAGTAGTCCTCGGGACTTAATAAGCAATCAGCCCCAGCATTTT. Residues: CASSPRDLISNQPQHF.

The chain uses TRBV24-1 and TRBJ2-7; tentatively, D is TRBD1 (5 bases). The CDR3 totals 17 residues. CDR1 and CDR2 from the germline V gene are KGHDR and SFDVKD. The germline V and J ends were trimmed by 4 bases and 2 bases, with 20 bases remaining between them. The CDR3 coding sequence is TGTGCCACCAGTGACGCCCGAAGCGAGGCAGGGACCTACGAGCAGTACTTC. Translated, it gives CATSDARSEAGTYEQYF.

This clonotype occurred once. The genes are TRBV20-1 and TRBJ1-1; tentative D call: TRBD1 (6 bases). Looked up from germline, CDR1 is DFQATT and CDR2 is SNEGSKA (reference sequence). This CDR3 region has 15 residues. Trimming took 0 bases from V and 2 from J, leaving 13 bases between them. The CDR3 sequence: CSAREVQGTNTEAFF. The CDR3 nucleotides are TGCAGTGCTAGAGAGGTTCAGGGGACTAACACTGAAGCTTTCTTT.

V and J are TRBV7-6 and TRBJ2-3; tentatively, D is TRBD2 (5 bases). The V gene's germline CDR1 is SGHVS and CDR2 FNYEAQ. The CDR3 is 12 residues long. With 5 bases removed from V and 7 bases from J, the gap between germline ends came to 10 bases. Here the CDR3 reads CASSTSRNTQYF. CDR3 bases: TGTGCCAGCAGCACTAGTCGAAATACGCAGTATTTT. The full variable domain, with the rest looked up from reference TRBV7-6 and TRBJ2-3, is GAGVSQSPRYKVTKRGQDVALRCDPISGHVSLYWYRQALGQGPEFLTYFNYEAQQDKSGLPNDRFSAERPEGSISTLTIQRTEQRDSAMYRCASSTSRNTQYFGPGTRLTVL.

This clonotype has a count of ten or more. This sequence joins TRBV19 and TRBJ2-7, with D possibly TRBD1 on 5 matching bases. The length of the CDR3 is 13 residues. Germline-derived CDR1 and CDR2 are LNHDA and SQIVND (reference sequence). Trimming took off 9 bases at V and 0 bases at J, with 12 bases between the two ends. The CDR3 nucleotides are TGTGCCAGCACCCAGGGTTCCTCCTACGAGCAGTACTTC. Its protein is CASTQGSSYEQYF.

This clonotype has more than one count but fewer than ten. A read error is possible here, since a much larger clone lies one base away. J is TRBJ1-2 and V is TRBV5-1; TRBD1 aligns across 11 bases. The length of the CDR3 is 15 residues. Germline V lookup: CDR1 SGHRS, CDR2 YFSETQ. The CDR3 spells CASSPLGQGADGHTF. Here the CDR3 DNA reads TGCGCCAGCAGCCCATTAGGACAGGGGGCTGATGGCCACACCTTC.

This chain joins TRBV20-1 and TRBJ2-3; D unresolved. Germline CDR1 is DFQATT and CDR2 is SNEGSKA (reference sequence). Trimming removed 2 bases from V and 2 bases from J, with 14 bases in between. The CDR3 loop spans 15 amino acids. Written as DNA, the CDR3 is TGCAGTGCTAGATCGGCTTCCTCCTCCACAGATACGCAGTATTTT. Translated: CSARSASSSTDTQYF.

The CDR3 DNA follows: TGCAGTGCTAGAGAGGAGGGTACTGAAGCTTTCTTT. The encoded protein is CSAREEGTEAFF. The genes are TRBV20-1 and TRBJ1-1; D gene unclear. CDR3 length: 12 residues. V was pared by 0 bases and J by 5 bases, with 7 bases between. The germline CDR1 and CDR2 sequences are DFQATT and SNEGSKA (reference sequence).

This chain connects TRBV13 to TRBJ2-3, with a possible D match to TRBD2 (6 bases). Trimming removed 5 bases at V and 5 bases at J, with 17 bases between. The CDR3 is made up of 15 amino acids. Germline lookup yields CDR1 PRHDT and CDR2 FYEKMQ (reference sequence). CDR3 bases: TGTGCCAGCAGCCAAACCGGGAGTGAGGAAGATACGCAGTATTTT. Translation gives CASSQTGSEEDTQYF. Drawing the rest from reference TRBV13 and TRBJ2-3, the complete variable domain is AAGVIQSPRHLIKEKRETATLKCYPIPRHDTVYWYQQGPGQDPQFLISFYEKMQSDKGSIPDRFSAQQFSDYHSELNMSSLELGDSALYFCASSQTGSEEDTQYFGPGTRLTVL.

This clonotype was counted many times. V usage is TRBV7-8 and J usage is TRBJ2-7; D might be TRBD2 (5 bases). V gave up 5 bases and J gave up 3 bases, with 14 bases separating them. CDR3 length: 14 residues. Germline V CDR1 and CDR2: SGHVS, FQNEAQ. The CDR3 DNA is TGTGCCAGCAGCGAGGGCCTCCTGATCTACGAGCAGTACTTC. It specifies CASSEGLLIYEQYF.

V usage is TRBV2 and J usage is TRBJ1-2, with D unclear. Germline-derived CDR1 and CDR2 are SNHLY and FYNNEI. The V end was cut by 7 bases, the J end by 6 bases, with 6 bases between. The length of the CDR3 is 10 residues. The CDR3 coding sequence is TGTGCCAGCATCGGGGATGGCTACACCTTC. This codes for CASIGDGYTF.

Concerning this clonotype itself: Since a much larger clone is just one base distant, this may be a read error. The V call is TRBV6-5, the J call TRBJ1-1; possible D gene TRBD1, 5 bases. This CDR3 is 16 amino acids long. Between the trimmed V and J ends, which lost 1 base and 3 bases, there was a span of 15 bases. Looked up from germline, CDR1 is MNHEY and CDR2 is SVGAGI. The CDR3 DNA sequence: TGTGCCAGCAGTTACTTTCTGGGGCTTCATGACACTGAAGCTTTCTTT. This gives the protein CASSYFLGLHDTEAFF.

Only one count was recorded for this clonotype. The V call is TRBV20-1, the J call TRBJ2-7; no firm D call. The germline CDR1 and CDR2 sequences are DFQATT and SNEGSKA (reference sequence). The CDR3 consists of 13 residues. V was pared by 2 bases and J by 6 bases, with 14 bases between. CDR3 protein: CSARIGEYTEQYF. DNA of the CDR3: TGCAGTGCTAGAATCGGCGAATACACCGAGCAGTACTTC.

This chain connects TRBV15 to TRBJ1-2; 11 bases match TRBD1. V gave up 7 bases and J gave up 4 bases; unmatched junction bases: 5. Germline V gene sequence: CDR1 LNHNV, CDR2 YYDKDF (reference sequence). The length of the CDR3 is 14 residues. The CDR3 loop is CATISGQGAYGYTF. The DNA for the CDR3 is TGTGCCACCATCAGCGGACAGGGGGCCTATGGCTACACCTTC.

This chain connects TRBV5-1 to TRBJ1-5; D perhaps matches TRBD1 (5 bases). With 8 bases removed from V and 12 bases from J, the gap between germline ends came to 18 bases. The length of the CDR3 is 12 residues. The germline V gene encodes CDR1 SGHRS and CDR2 YFSETQ. CDR3 bases: TGCGCCAGTGTCGGGGGTAGCGGGAACCAGCATTTT. It encodes CASVGGSGNQHF.

The rearrangement joins TRBV29-1 to TRBJ2-7; possibly TRBD2 for D (6 bases). The J call may be mistaken, given a closer DNA end match to TRBJ2-1. The V gene's germline CDR1 is SQVTM and CDR2 ANQGSEA. This CDR3 region has 11 residues. The CDR3: CSVGRVNEQFF. CDR3 sequence (DNA): TGCAGCGTTGGGAGGGTTAATGAGCAGTTCTTC.